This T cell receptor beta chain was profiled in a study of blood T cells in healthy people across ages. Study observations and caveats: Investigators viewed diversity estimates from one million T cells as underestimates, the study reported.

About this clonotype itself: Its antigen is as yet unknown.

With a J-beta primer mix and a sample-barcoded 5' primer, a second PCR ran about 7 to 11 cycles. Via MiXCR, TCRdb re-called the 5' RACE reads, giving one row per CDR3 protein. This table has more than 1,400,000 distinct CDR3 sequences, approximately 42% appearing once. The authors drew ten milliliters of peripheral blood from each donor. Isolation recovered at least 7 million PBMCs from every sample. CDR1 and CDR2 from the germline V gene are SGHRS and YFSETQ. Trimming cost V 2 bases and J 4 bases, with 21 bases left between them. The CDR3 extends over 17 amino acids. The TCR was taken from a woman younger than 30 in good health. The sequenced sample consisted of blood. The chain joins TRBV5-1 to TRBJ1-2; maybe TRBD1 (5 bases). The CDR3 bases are TGCGCCAGCAGCTTAGGGAGACAGACGCTATTGGGCTATGGCTACACCTTC. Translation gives CASSLGRQTLLGYGYTF.